The present TCR beta chain was sequenced within a study of response to subunit inactivated influenza vaccine. The CDR3 totals 16 residues. The V end was cut by 0 bases, the J end by 5 bases, with 14 bases between. CDR1 ENHRY and CDR2 SYGVKD come from the germline V gene. Study-level findings and limits: Researchers suggested that each seasonal influenza vaccination recruits few new T cells.

TCRdb passed the RT-PCR reads through MiXCR, listing each CDR3 protein once. The sample lists 600,000 to 850,000 distinct CDR3 sequences; about 15% were seen once. This clonotype was picked up many times. Antigen: not known. The chain carries TRBV10-3 and TRBJ2-1; possible D gene TRBD1, 6 bases. Sequenced here: PBMCs from blood, sampled approximately 15 days before vaccination. The receptor comes from a man between 45 and 60 years old who received an inactivated influenza vaccine. CDR3 protein: CAISESTGMGNNEQFF. CDR3 sequence (DNA): TGTGCCATCAGTGAGTCCACAGGGATGGGGAACAATGAGCAGTTCTTC.